These 24 T cell receptor beta chains were sequenced from one sample in a study of patients and donors after allogeneic stem cell transplantation. Via MiXCR, TCRdb re-called the RT-PCR reads, giving one row per CDR3 protein. The sample contains about 410,000 distinct CDR3 sequences, 16% of which appear only once. Material: blood, either unsorted or a sorted T cell fraction (not recorded which). These receptors were taken from a human donor who was either an allogeneic HSCT recipient or a stem cell or donor lymphocyte infusion donor (not recorded which). It is not recorded whose cells these are; they may come from a transplant donor.

CDR3 sequence (DNA): TGTGCCAGCAGCTTACTCCCAGGGGGCGAGCAGTACTTC. It encodes CASSLLPGGEQYF. The chain couples TRBV7-2 to TRBJ2-7, with 7 bases identical to TRBD1. This CDR3 has 13 amino acids. Germline V gene data show CDR1 as SGHTA and CDR2 as FQGNSA. Trimming cost V 2 bases and J 6 bases; bases outside gene matches: 4.

The chain carries TRBV10-3 and TRBJ1-1; TRBD1 matches at 7 bases. The V gene end was trimmed by 10 bases and the J gene end by 6 bases; junction bases not matched to a gene: 8. Germline CDR1 and CDR2: ENHRY and SYGVKD. The CDR3 runs 12 residues. CDR3 nucleotide sequence: TGTGCCAGCGGATCGACAGGGTCTGAAGCTTTCTTT. Its protein is CASGSTGSEAFF.

This clonotype was counted ten times or more. The rearrangement uses TRBV5-1 and TRBJ2-1; 8 bases align to TRBD1. V shed 4 bases and J 5 bases; nucleotides not matched to a gene: 8. CDR1 SGHRS and CDR2 YFSETQ come from the germline V gene. The CDR3 length is 15 residues. The CDR3 reads CASSSQGANNNEQFF. CDR3 nucleotide sequence: TGCGCCAGCAGCAGTCAGGGGGCAAACAACAATGAGCAGTTCTTC. The variable domain in full, with the rest retrieved from reference TRBV5-1 and TRBJ2-1, is KAGVTQTPRYLIKTRGQQVTLSCSPISGHRSVSWYQQTPGQGLQFLFEYFSETQRNKGNFPGRFSGRQFSNSRSEMNVSTLELGDSALYLCASSSQGANNNEQFFGPGTRLTVL.

This clonotype was seen a handful of times. An end of the junction does not agree with germline; a read error may underlie this. The chain has TRBV7-9 and TRBJ2-7; D not certain. CDR3 size: 11 residues. CDR1 is SEHNR and CDR2 is FQNEAQ in the germline V gene (reference sequence). CDR3 protein: CASSSSSGRDF. The CDR3 DNA follows: TGTGCCAGCAGCTCCTCGTCAGGTCGAGACTTC.

The chain joins TRBV18 to TRBJ2-2; the D gene is possibly TRBD1 (6 bases). The germline CDR1 and CDR2 sequences are KGHSH and LQKENI. The CDR3 is 15 residues long. Trimming left V 3 bases short and J 5 bases short, with 13 bases between. The CDR3 nucleotides are TGTGCCAGCTCACCCAACAGGGCAAAGACCGGGGAGCTGTTTTTT. Protein: CASSPNRAKTGELFF.

The CDR3 nucleotides are TGTGCCAGCAGCTTGGCGGTATGGGTCCGGGAGGTTGACGCTTTCTTT. This encodes CASSLAVWVREVDAFF. The V call is TRBV5-6, the J call TRBJ1-1; unclear D gene. The V and J ends lost 0 bases and 11 bases respectively, with 23 bases between them. CDR3 size: 16 residues. Germline V CDR1 and CDR2: SGHDT, YYEEEE.

This clonotype appeared a few times. The CDR3 spells CASSWTGGLDTQYF. The CDR3 DNA reads as TGTGCCAGCAGTTGGACAGGAGGGTTGGATACGCAGTATTTT. V gene TRBV12-3 or TRBV12-4 combines with J gene TRBJ2-3; D possibly corresponds to TRBD1 (7 bases). The CDR3 has 14 residues. V gave up 4 bases and J gave up 6 bases, with 14 bases separating them.

This clonotype was observed many times. This chain links TRBV3-1 with TRBJ2-1; TRBD2 agrees at 8 bases. The CDR3 consists of 15 residues. After removal of 4 bases from V and 2 bases from J, the junction contained 4 bases not matched to a gene. Germline V gene sequence: CDR1 LGHDT, CDR2 YNNKEL (reference sequence). Written as DNA, the CDR3 is TGTGCCAGCAGCCCCCAGCGGGGGACCTACAATGAGCAGTTCTTC. It yields the protein CASSPQRGTYNEQFF.

This clonotype was seen ten or more times. J is TRBJ2-3 and V is TRBV12-3 or TRBV12-4; D is unclear. The CDR3 sequence is 13 residues long. The V gene lost 3 bases and the J gene lost 4 bases, with 8 bases spanning the gap. The CDR3: CASSLSRPDTQYF. CDR3 DNA sequence: TGTGCCAGCAGTTTGTCGCGCCCAGATACGCAGTATTTT.

This clonotype showed up many times. The gene calls are TRBV20-1 and TRBJ2-7, with D possibly TRBD2 on 5 matching bases. The CDR3 spans 14 residues. Germline CDR1 and CDR2: DFQATT and SNEGSKA (reference sequence). Trimming took 5 bases from V and 5 from J, leaving 19 bases between them. The chain's CDR3 is CSAHPSSRPHEQYF. CDR3 sequence (DNA): TGCAGTGCTCACCCTAGCTCCCGACCGCACGAGCAGTACTTC.

This clonotype has only a few counts. The chain couples TRBV12-3 or TRBV12-4 to TRBJ2-7, with 14 nucleotides matching TRBD2. The CDR3 spans 17 residues. The junction had 9 bases not matched to a gene; V was cut back by 6 bases and J by 2 bases. The CDR3 reads CASRRRLAGGLPYEQYF. The CDR3 DNA reads as TGTGCCAGCAGGCGCCGACTAGCGGGAGGGCTCCCCTACGAGCAGTACTTC.

J is TRBJ2-7 and V is TRBV20-1, with 7 bases fitting TRBD2. The V gene's germline CDR1 is DFQATT and CDR2 SNEGSKA (reference sequence). V gave up 0 bases and J gave up 3 bases; unmatched junction bases: 5. The CDR3 has 14 amino acids. DNA for the CDR3: TGCAGTGCTAGAGATGCCAGGACTAGCTACGAGCAGTACTTC. Translated: CSARDARTSYEQYF.

The genes are TRBV7-2 and TRBJ2-4; possible D gene TRBD2, 6 bases. The germline V gene encodes CDR1 SGHTA and CDR2 FQGNSA. The CDR3 is 16 residues long. V was trimmed by 2 bases and J by 7 bases, leaving 18 bases between them. The CDR3 bases are TGTGCCAGCAGCTTAACCCGGGACTTTGTGTTGAACATTCAGTACTTC. Its translation: CASSLTRDFVLNIQYF. The full variable domain, its missing parts supplied by reference TRBV7-2 and TRBJ2-4, is GAGVSQSPSNKVTEKGKDVELRCDPISGHTALYWYRQSLGQGLEFLIYFQGNSAPDKSGLPSDRFSAERTGGSVSTLTIQRTQQEDSAVYLCASSLTRDFVLNIQYFGAGTRLSVL.

This clonotype was seen ten or more times. The chain links TRBV15 to TRBJ1-3; no reliable D call. Germline CDR1 is LNHNV and CDR2 is YYDKDF (reference sequence). This CDR3 contains 16 residues. V was cut by 0 bases and J by 0 bases, with 9 bases left in between. The CDR3 sequence: CATSREEAVSGNTIYF. The CDR3 bases are TGTGCCACCAGCAGAGAAGAGGCAGTCTCTGGAAACACCATATATTTT. Filled out from reference TRBV15 and TRBJ1-3, the complete variable domain reads DAMVIQNPRYQVTQFGKPVTLSCSQTLNHNVMYWYQQKSSQAPKLLFHYYDKDFNNEADTPDNFQSRRPNTSFCFLDIRSPGLGDTAMYLCATSREEAVSGNTIYFGEGSWLTVV.

This clonotype was counted at least ten times. V gene TRBV7-9 combines with J gene TRBJ2-7; no clear D. Germline-derived CDR1 and CDR2 are SEHNR and FQNEAQ (reference sequence). V lost 1 base, J lost 6 bases, and 7 bases lay in between. This CDR3 comprises 12 residues. CDR3 in amino acids: CASSLVTGEQYF. Here the CDR3 DNA reads TGTGCCAGCAGCTTAGTAACCGGCGAGCAGTACTTC.

Only a few counts were recorded for this clonotype. The chain employs TRBV12-3 or TRBV12-4 and TRBJ2-7; 7 bases align to TRBD1. J lost 0 bases, V lost 4 bases, and 9 bases had no gene match. The CDR3 is 16 residues long. The CDR3 spells CASSSDRDRISYEQYF. The CDR3 DNA reads as TGTGCCAGCAGTTCGGATCGGGACAGAATCTCCTACGAGCAGTACTTC.

This clonotype was seen repeatedly, ten times or more. This sequence joins TRBV4-1 and TRBJ1-2; no reliable D call. The CDR3 is 14 amino acids. Germline CDR1 and CDR2: MGHRA and YSYEKL. Trimming removed 3 bases from V and 3 bases from J, with 11 bases in between. CDR3 protein: CASSQEMWDYGYTF. CDR3 coding DNA: TGCGCCAGCAGCCAGGAGATGTGGGACTATGGCTACACCTTC.

This clonotype was recorded many times. The J gene is TRBJ2-5, the V gene TRBV10-3, with TRBD1 matching over 7 bases. CDR3 size: 13 residues. Germline V lookup: CDR1 ENHRY, CDR2 SYGVKD. V dropped 6 bases and J dropped 2; count of bases not matched to a gene: 3. The CDR3 DNA reads TGTGCCATCAGCCGGACAGGACAAGAGACCCAGTACTTC. Translated: CAISRTGQETQYF.

This clonotype was counted only a few times. The V gene is TRBV12-3 or TRBV12-4, the J gene TRBJ2-1; D may be TRBD2 (6 bases). The ends were cut back, 3 bases at V and 0 bases at J, with 12 bases in the middle. This CDR3 is built from 16 residues. DNA for the CDR3: TGTGCCAGCAGTTTTGGCGGGACCTTCTCCTACAATGAGCAGTTCTTC. It codes for CASSFGGTFSYNEQFF.

This clonotype was observed many times. The V call is TRBV7-9, the J call TRBJ2-1; TRBD2 matches at 11 bases. V lost 3 bases and J lost 12; bases outside the gene matches: 4. The CDR3 is 13 amino acids. The germline V gene has CDR1 SEHNR and CDR2 FQNEAQ (reference sequence). As DNA, the CDR3 is TGTGCCAGCAGCTTGGGACTAGCGGTCGGGCAGTTCTTC. Its protein product is CASSLGLAVGQFF.

The rearrangement joins TRBV27 to TRBJ1-2; D may be TRBD1 (5 bases). Trimming shortened V by 10 bases and J by 7 bases, and 13 bases separated the two germline ends. The CDR3 contains 11 residues. Germline CDR1 reads MNHEY; CDR2 reads SMNVEV (reference sequence). The CDR3 sequence: CATRDGFGYTF. In nucleotides, the CDR3 is TGTGCCACAAGGGACGGGTTTGGCTACACCTTC.

This rearrangement joins TRBV7-2 to TRBJ2-5; TRBD1 agrees at 7 bases. Per the germline V gene, CDR1 is SGHTA and CDR2 is FQGNSA. The CDR3 contains 14 residues. V shed 5 bases, J shed 0 bases, and the junction held 3 bases outside the gene matches. The CDR3: CASSPTGDQETQYF. The CDR3 DNA reads TGTGCCAGCAGCCCCACAGGGGACCAAGAGACCCAGTACTTC.

This clonotype showed up many times. This chain connects TRBV5-1 to TRBJ2-1; 9 bases agree with TRBD2. V shed 7 bases and J 4 bases; nucleotides not matched to a gene: 6. This CDR3 region has 14 residues. Germline V gene sequence: CDR1 SGHRS, CDR2 YFSETQ. The CDR3 sequence is CASRMAGGYNEQFF. In nucleotides, the CDR3 is TGCGCCAGCCGGATGGCGGGGGGGTACAATGAGCAGTTCTTC.

This clonotype was seen a handful of times. The chain links TRBV18 to TRBJ2-7, with 11 bases identical to TRBD2. Germline lookup yields CDR1 KGHSH and CDR2 LQKENI. CDR3 length: 16 residues. J lost 5 bases, V lost 6 bases, and 12 bases had no gene match. For the CDR3, the DNA is TGTGCCAGCTCGGGAGGGGCTAGCGGGAGGATGAACGAGCAGTACTTC. Translation: CASSGGASGRMNEQYF. Variable domain in full (rest from reference TRBV18 and TRBJ2-7): NAGVMQNPRHLVRRRGQEARLRCSPMKGHSHVYWYRQLPEEGLKFMVYLQKENIIDESGMPKERFSAEFPKEGPSILRIQQVVRGDSAAYFCASSGGASGRMNEQYFGPGTRLTVT.